Presented here are 15 T cell receptor beta chains from one specimen sequenced in a study of T-cell memory formation after mild COVID-19. TCRdb analysed the 5' RACE reads with MiXCR anew, one entry per CDR3 protein. The sample has about 400,000 distinct CDR3 sequences, under 15% seen once. Material for sequencing was PBMCs or a T cell subset sorted from them (not recorded which). The origin of the receptors is a man in his late teens or twenties who had mild COVID-19 (a few samples of this study predate the infection). Cell type and time point are not known.

The gene calls are TRBV19 and TRBJ2-5; 9 positions agree with TRBD1. The CDR3 totals 15 residues. The J segment lost 5 bases and the V segment lost 6 bases, leaving 10 bases of the junction unmatched. Germline CDR1 and CDR2: LNHDA and SQIVND (reference sequence). CDR3 coding DNA: TGTGCCAGTAGCCAAGGGGACAGGGCGGGGGAGACCCAGTACTTC. The encoded protein is CASSQGDRAGETQYF.

There are a few counts of this clonotype. The chain recombines TRBV11-2 with TRBJ2-7; D may be TRBD1 or TRBD2 (7 bases each). Germline CDR1 and CDR2: SGHAT and FQNNGV. The CDR3 sequence is 16 residues long. V was cut by 2 bases and J by 5 bases, with 19 bases left in between. The CDR3 region has the DNA TGTGCCAGCAGCTTACTGCCCAGGGGGGGGAGGCACGAGCAGTACTTC. Residues: CASSLLPRGGRHEQYF.

The rearrangement joins TRBV7-8 to TRBJ1-6, with D tentatively TRBD1 (6 bases). This CDR3 is built from 15 residues. Looked up from germline, CDR1 is SGHVS and CDR2 is FQNEAQ. Trimming removed 5 bases from V and 7 bases from J, with 15 bases in between. The CDR3 region is CASSLVAGVNSPLHF. CDR3 bases: TGTGCCAGCAGCCTTGTGGCAGGGGTCAATTCACCCCTCCACTTT.

This clonotype was picked up many times. The chain joins TRBV12-3 or TRBV12-4 to TRBJ1-3; D ambiguous. The V end was cut by 2 bases, the J end by 0 bases, with 14 bases between. The CDR3 loop spans 17 amino acids. CDR3 sequence reads: CASSLKVLGISGNTIYF. The CDR3 DNA reads as TGTGCCAGCAGTTTAAAGGTCCTCGGGATCTCTGGAAACACCATATATTTT.

The genes are TRBV12-3 or TRBV12-4 and TRBJ2-1, with D unresolved. V lost 6 bases and J 0 bases, leaving 9 bases between the germline ends. This CDR3 has 14 amino acids. CDR3 in DNA: TGTGCCAGCAGACAACAGAGCTCCTACAATGAGCAGTTCTTC. Encoded protein: CASRQQSSYNEQFF.

This chain joins TRBV5-4 and TRBJ2-5, with D possibly matching TRBD1 (5 bases). Germline CDR1 is SGHNT and CDR2 is YYREEE (reference sequence). The ends were cut back, 4 bases at V and 2 bases at J, with 21 bases in the middle. This CDR3 region has 17 residues. CDR3 sequence reads: CASSPRTSPRWQETQYF. The CDR3 region has the DNA TGTGCCAGCAGCCCGAGGACATCTCCAAGGTGGCAAGAGACCCAGTACTTC.

V gene TRBV4-1 combines with J gene TRBJ1-6, with 10 bases fitting TRBD1. V shed 1 base and J 10 bases; nucleotides not matched to a gene: 7. Germline-derived CDR1 and CDR2 are MGHRA and YSYEKL. The CDR3 consists of 16 residues. CDR3 protein: CASSQVSRDRGSPLHF. The DNA of the CDR3 is TGCGCCAGCAGCCAAGTATCCCGGGACAGGGGATCACCCCTCCACTTT.

The table lists this clonotype with many counts. V is TRBV7-9 and J is TRBJ2-1; D is perhaps TRBD2 (5 bases). V lost 5 bases, J lost 9 bases, and 11 bases lay in between. Germline CDR1 reads SEHNR; CDR2 reads FQNEAQ (reference sequence). This CDR3 comprises 12 residues. CDR3 region: CASSLGAGEQFF. The CDR3 coding sequence is TGTGCCAGCAGCCTCGGTGCGGGTGAGCAGTTCTTC.

This clonotype came up a few times. V is TRBV4-3 and J is TRBJ2-5; no clear D. V shed 0 bases and J shed 4 bases, with 12 bases lying between them. This CDR3 is 15 amino acids long. Germline V gives CDR1 LGHNA, CDR2 YSLEER. The CDR3 spells CASSQEAYRRETQYF. In DNA form, the CDR3 reads TGCGCCAGCAGCCAAGAGGCCTACCGACGAGAGACCCAGTACTTC.

The gene calls are TRBV24-1 and TRBJ2-4; no clear D. V shed 3 bases and J shed 0 bases, with 11 bases lying between them. CDR3 length: 16 amino acids. Germline V CDR1 and CDR2: KGHDR, SFDVKD. The CDR3 loop reads CATSDPKDLAKNIQYF. Written as DNA, the CDR3 is TGTGCCACCAGTGATCCGAAGGATCTAGCCAAAAACATTCAGTACTTC.

In this sample, this clonotype turned up a few times. The rearrangement joins TRBV19 to TRBJ1-1, with a weak D call TRBD1 (5 bases). Trimming stripped 5 bases from V and 0 bases from J, with 16 bases between. CDR3 length: 16 residues. Germline values: CDR1 LNHDA, CDR2 SQIVND (reference sequence). The DNA of the CDR3 is TGTGCCAGTAGTCCGGGGAGGGGTATGATGAACACTGAAGCTTTCTTT. It specifies CASSPGRGMMNTEAFF.

This clonotype has a handful of counts. The rearrangement joins TRBV12-3 or TRBV12-4 to TRBJ2-1; D is ambiguous. The V gene lost 3 bases and the J gene lost 9 bases, with 15 bases spanning the gap. The CDR3 has 14 residues. The CDR3 here is CASSLSALGGEQFF. The CDR3 DNA follows: TGTGCCAGCAGTTTGTCAGCCTTGGGTGGTGAGCAGTTCTTC.

There are many counts of this clonotype. The genes are TRBV9 and TRBJ2-3, with D perhaps matching TRBD2 (6 bases). CDR3 length: 13 amino acids. Germline CDR1 is SGDLS and CDR2 is YYNGEE. The V and J ends lost 5 bases and 0 bases respectively, with 7 bases between them. Written as DNA, the CDR3 is TGTGCCAGCAGTGGGGGGAGCACAGATACGCAGTATTTT. As protein: CASSGGSTDTQYF.

This clonotype came up a few times. This chain joins TRBV5-1 and TRBJ2-2, with D perhaps matching TRBD1 (5 bases). The V gene lost 6 bases and the J gene lost 1 base, with 13 bases spanning the gap. In germline, CDR1 is SGHRS, CDR2 YFSETQ. The CDR3 has 15 amino acids. The DNA for the CDR3 is TGCGCCAGCAAGTACCGAACAGGGAACACCGGGGAGCTGTTTTTT. It codes for CASKYRTGNTGELFF.

V and J are TRBV12-3 or TRBV12-4 and TRBJ2-6; D not resolved. V lost 3 bases to trimming and J lost 0 bases, with 6 bases between them. The CDR3 has 15 amino acids. The CDR3 DNA reads as TGTGCCAGCAGTTTGTACAGCTCTGGGGCCAACGTCCTGACTTTC. Its translation is CASSLYSSGANVLTF.